Listed here are 10 T cell receptor beta chains from one sample, sequenced in a study of T cells in Graves' hyperthyroidism and ophthalmopathy. RNA transcripts provided the source from which TCR beta CDR3 regions were amplified. Carried out on the TCR CDR3, a first-round RT-PCR used the HTBI primer set. TCRdb fed the multiplex PCR reads into MiXCR, producing one record per CDR3 protein. The sample includes about half a million distinct CDR3 sequences, roughly 20% of them seen just once. The sequenced sample was blood. These receptors were obtained from a young man with Graves' hyperthyroidism.

There are many counts of this clonotype. The rearrangement links TRBV7-9 to TRBJ2-7, with D tentatively TRBD1 (6 bases). CDR1 is SEHNR and CDR2 is FQNEAQ in the germline V gene (reference sequence). Trimming cost V 6 bases and J 5 bases, with 11 bases left between them. The CDR3 length is 12 residues. The CDR3 DNA reads TGTGCCAGCAGTTCTCAGGGGAACGAGCAGTACTTC. This sequence encodes CASSSQGNEQYF. The variable domain in full, completed from reference TRBV7-9 and TRBJ2-7, reads DTGVSQNPRHKITKRGQNVTFRCDPISEHNRLYWYRQTLGQGPEFLTYFQNEAQLEKSRLLSDRFSAERPKGSFSTLEIQRTEQGDSAMYLCASSSQGNEQYFGPGTRLTVT.

V and J are TRBV19 and TRBJ1-1; possibly TRBD1 for D (6 bases). The V gene lost 3 bases and the J gene lost 4 bases, with 9 bases spanning the gap. The CDR3 length is 13 residues. Germline lookup yields CDR1 LNHDA and CDR2 SQIVND (reference sequence). As DNA, the CDR3 is TGTGCCAGTAGTATGAACAGGGCCACTGAAGCTTTCTTT. Translated: CASSMNRATEAFF.

This clonotype showed up just once. The V call is TRBV28, the J call TRBJ2-7, with a weak D call TRBD1 (6 bases). The CDR3 runs 15 residues. V dropped 4 bases and J dropped 6 bases, with 19 bases sitting between them. Germline CDR1 reads MDHEN; CDR2 reads SYDVKM. CDR3 sequence: CASSSTGQSLSEQYF. As DNA, the CDR3 is TGTGCCAGCAGTTCTACCGGACAGTCACTGAGCGAGCAGTACTTC.

The table lists this clonotype with many counts. This rearrangement joins TRBV20-1 to TRBJ1-5, with D possibly being TRBD1 (5 bases). The CDR3 has 13 amino acids. V lost 2 bases and J 6 bases, leaving 11 bases between the germline ends. Germline-derived CDR1 and CDR2 are DFQATT and SNEGSKA (reference sequence). The CDR3 sequence is CSARQGSSQPQHF. CDR3 sequence (DNA): TGCAGTGCTAGACAGGGTTCATCTCAGCCCCAGCATTTT.

This clonotype was observed many times. The chain uses TRBV7-3 and TRBJ2-2; 7 bases agree with TRBD1. This CDR3 is 15 amino acids long. Germline values: CDR1 SGHTA, CDR2 FQGTGA. The V gene end was trimmed by 2 bases and the J gene end by 0 bases; junction bases not matched to a gene: 0. The CDR3 protein is CASSLQGANTGELFF. CDR3 nucleotide sequence: TGTGCCAGCAGCTTACAGGGGGCGAACACCGGGGAGCTGTTTTTT.

This clonotype was seen a few times. One end of the junction is discordant with germline, which a read error may explain. The V gene is TRBV7-2, the J gene TRBJ2-4; the match to TRBD1 covers 8 bases. The V gene's germline CDR1 is SGHTA and CDR2 FQGNSA. The CDR3 extends over 13 amino acids. This chain's CDR3 is CASSLIQGDIKYF. The CDR3 region has the DNA TGTGCCAGCAGCCTGATACAGGGGGACATTAAGTACTTC.

This clonotype appeared many times. The gene calls are TRBV12-3 or TRBV12-4 and TRBJ1-2; 7 positions match TRBD1. The CDR3 totals 13 residues. V was pared by 5 bases and J by 5 bases, with 5 bases of the junction left unmatched. CDR3: CASSPKGQYGYTF. The CDR3 DNA reads TGTGCCAGCAGTCCGAAGGGACAGTATGGCTACACCTTC.

This rearrangement joins TRBV4-1 to TRBJ1-1; no clear D. Germline V gene sequence: CDR1 MGHRA, CDR2 YSYEKL. This CDR3 is built from 16 residues. V lost 1 base and J 5 bases, leaving 17 bases between the germline ends. This CDR3 reads CASSQVVRTYRTEAFF. CDR3 in DNA: TGCGCCAGCAGCCAAGTTGTGAGAACCTACCGGACTGAAGCTTTCTTT.

The chain's CDR3 is CASTGTSGSYEQYF. The DNA of the CDR3 is TGTGCCAGCACCGGGACTAGCGGCTCCTACGAGCAGTACTTC. The chain couples TRBV11-2 to TRBJ2-7, with 11 bases identical to TRBD2. The germline V gene has CDR1 SGHAT and CDR2 FQNNGV. The CDR3 has 14 residues. With V trimmed by 7 bases and J by 0 bases, 2 bases remained unmatched.

This clonotype showed up many times. V and J are TRBV11-3 and TRBJ2-3, with D possibly matching TRBD1 (7 bases). V was cut by 1 base and J by 1 base, with 21 bases left in between. The CDR3 extends over 19 amino acids. The germline V gene encodes CDR1 SGHNT and CDR2 YENEEA. In nucleotides, the CDR3 is TGTGCCAGCAGCTTAGTTGCGGAGGGGGCAATTGCGGGCACAGATACGCAGTATTTT. Amino acids: CASSLVAEGAIAGTDTQYF. Full variable domain (missing parts from reference TRBV11-3 and TRBJ2-3): EAGVVQSPRYKIIEKKQPVAFWCNPISGHNTLYWYLQNLGQGPELLIRYENEEAVDDSQLPKDRFSAERLKGVDSTLKIQPAELGDSAVYLCASSLVAEGAIAGTDTQYFGPGTRLTVL.